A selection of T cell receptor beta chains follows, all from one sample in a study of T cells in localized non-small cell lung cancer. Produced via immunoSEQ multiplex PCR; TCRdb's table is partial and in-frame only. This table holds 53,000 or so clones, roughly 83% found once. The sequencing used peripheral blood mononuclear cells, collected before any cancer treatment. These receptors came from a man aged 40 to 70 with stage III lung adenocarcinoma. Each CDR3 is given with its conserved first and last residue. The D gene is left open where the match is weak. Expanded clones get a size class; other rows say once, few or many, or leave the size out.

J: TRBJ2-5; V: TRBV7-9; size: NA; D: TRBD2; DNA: TGTGCCTCCCGGACTAGCGGGCCCCAAGAGACCCAGTACTTC; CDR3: CASRTSGPQETQYF
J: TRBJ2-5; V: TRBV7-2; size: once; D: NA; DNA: TGTGCCAGCAGGAGTTGGCGGGGAGGTGTCCAAGAGACCCAGTACTTC; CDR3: CASRSWRGGVQETQYF
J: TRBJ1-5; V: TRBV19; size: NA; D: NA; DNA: TGTGCCAGTAGTCCCCGACAGAATAGCAATCAGCCCCAGCATTTT; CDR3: CASSPRQNSNQPQHF
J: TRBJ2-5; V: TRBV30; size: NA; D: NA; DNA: TGTGCCTTAGGGGGGTTCCCTGCCGAGACCCAGTACTTC; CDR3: CALGGFPAETQYF
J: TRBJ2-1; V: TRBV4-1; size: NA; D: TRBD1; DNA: TGCGCCAGCAGCCAAGATAAATTCGGACAGGGAGGTTTTGGTAATGAGCAGTTCTTC; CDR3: CASSQDKFGQGGFGNEQFF
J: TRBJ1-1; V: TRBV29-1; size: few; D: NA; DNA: TGCAGCGTTTTTGGGGGACGCACTGAAGCTTTCTTT; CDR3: CSVFGGRTEAFF
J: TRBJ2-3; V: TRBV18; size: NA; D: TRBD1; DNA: TGTGCCAGCTCAACATCACCGGGACAGGGTTCCTCTAGCACAGATACGCAGTATTTT; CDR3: CASSTSPGQGSSSTDTQYF
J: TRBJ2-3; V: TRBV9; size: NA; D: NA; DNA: TGTGCCAGCAGCGTTGGGAGCACAGATACGCAGTATTTT; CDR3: CASSVGSTDTQYF
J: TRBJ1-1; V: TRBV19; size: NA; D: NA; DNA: TGTGCCAGTAGTATAGGGGAAATGAACACTGAAGCTTTCTTT; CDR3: CASSIGEMNTEAFF
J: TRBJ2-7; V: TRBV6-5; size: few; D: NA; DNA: TGTGCCAGCAGTTACGACTCGACGGCCACCTACGAGCAGTACTTC; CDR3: CASSYDSTATYEQYF
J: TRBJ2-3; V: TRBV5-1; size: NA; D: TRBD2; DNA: TGCGCCAGCAGCTTGGGGTTAGCGGGGGAAGCGGATACGCAGTATTTT; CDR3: CASSLGLAGEADTQYF
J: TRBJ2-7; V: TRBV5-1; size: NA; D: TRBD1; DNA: TGCGCCAGCAGCTCCGGGACAGGAAACGGCTACGAGCAGTACTTC; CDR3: CASSSGTGNGYEQYF
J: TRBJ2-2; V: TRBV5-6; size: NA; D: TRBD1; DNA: TGTGCCAGCAGCTTCCAGGGACAGAGAAACACCGGGGAGCTGTTTTTT; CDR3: CASSFQGQRNTGELFF
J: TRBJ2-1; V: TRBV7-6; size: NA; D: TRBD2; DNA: TGTGCCAGCAGCTCAATAGCGGGAGGGGACAATGAGCAGTTCTTC; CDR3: CASSSIAGGDNEQFF
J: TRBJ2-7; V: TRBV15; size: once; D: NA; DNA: TGTGCCACCAGCAACCCAAAGTTAGGGACCTACGAGCAGTACTTC; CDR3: CATSNPKLGTYEQYF
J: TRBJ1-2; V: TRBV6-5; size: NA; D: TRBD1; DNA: TGTGCCAGCAGGTGGACAGGGACCTATGGCTACACCTTC; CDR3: CASRWTGTYGYTF
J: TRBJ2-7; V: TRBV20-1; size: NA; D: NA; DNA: TGCAGTGCTAGAGTCGGGTTCGAGCAGTACTTC; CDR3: CSARVGFEQYF
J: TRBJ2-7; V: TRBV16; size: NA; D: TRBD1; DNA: TGTGCCAGCAGCCAAGAGTCGACAGGGAGCTCCTACGAGCAGTACTTC; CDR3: CASSQESTGSSYEQYF